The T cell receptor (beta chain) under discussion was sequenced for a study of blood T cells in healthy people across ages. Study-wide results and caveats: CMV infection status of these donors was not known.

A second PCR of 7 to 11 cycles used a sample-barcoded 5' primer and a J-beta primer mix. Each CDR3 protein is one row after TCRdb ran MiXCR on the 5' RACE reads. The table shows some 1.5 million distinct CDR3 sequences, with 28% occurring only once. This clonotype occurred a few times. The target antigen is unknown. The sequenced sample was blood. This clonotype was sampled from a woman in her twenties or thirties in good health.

The CDR3 nucleotides read TGTGCCAGCAGCCCGGGACAGGCTTGGTATGGCTACACCTTC. It codes for CASSPGQAWYGYTF. J is TRBJ1-2 and V is TRBV7-2; 8 bases are shared with TRBD1. This CDR3 is 14 amino acids long. V shed 5 bases, J shed 5 bases, and the junction held 7 bases outside the gene matches. CDR1 and CDR2 from the germline V gene are SGHTA and FQGNSA.